The 16 T cell receptor beta chains below were found in one sample sequenced in a study of cytomegalovirus exposure and HLA in healthy donors. Researchers ran the PCR with 60 Vbeta and 13 Jbeta primers. Measured with immunoSEQ multiplex PCR; TCRdb has only the in-frame clones, and not every one. This sample yields about 150,000 clones, of which around 60% are seen a single time; roughly 6.8% belongs to the top ten. Sequenced input: PBMCs. These receptors were collected from a woman aged 55-70 years in good health and CMV-seropositive.

This chain links TRBV6-5 with TRBJ2-1, with 8 bases that match TRBD2. J gave up 9 bases and V 4 bases, and 11 bases lay outside the gene matches. CDR3 length equals 15 residues. Germline V gives CDR1 MNHEY, CDR2 SVGAGI. Here the CDR3 DNA reads TGTGCCAGCAGTTCATCAGCGGGAGCGGGGATTGAGCAGTTCTTC. This encodes CASSSSAGAGIEQFF.

V is TRBV4-1 and J is TRBJ2-1; 9 positions agree with TRBD1. With 1 base clipped from V and 2 bases from J, the junction kept 3 bases outside the gene matches. Germline V CDR1 and CDR2: MGHRA, YSYEKL. The CDR3 is 16 amino acids. The CDR3 spells CASSQATGGAYNEQFF. In DNA, the CDR3 is TGCGCCAGCAGCCAAGCCACAGGGGGCGCCTACAATGAGCAGTTCTTC.

CDR3 residues: CASSSTGSGGFHEQYF. Here the CDR3 DNA reads TGCGCCAGCAGCTCCACAGGGTCCGGTGGGTTCCACGAGCAGTACTTC. V usage is TRBV5-1 and J usage is TRBJ2-7, with D tentatively TRBD1 (6 bases). The CDR3 has 16 residues. The germline V and J ends were trimmed by 3 bases and 5 bases, with 21 bases remaining between them. Germline values: CDR1 SGHRS, CDR2 YFSETQ.

The rearrangement joins TRBV6-5 to TRBJ2-5; D is perhaps TRBD2 (6 bases). Germline assignment: CDR1 MNHEY and CDR2 SVGAGI. The CDR3 totals 15 residues. Deletions cut 4 bases from V and 5 bases from J, with 17 bases between. CDR3 amino acids: CASSFPGLGGETQYF. The CDR3 bases are TGTGCCAGCAGTTTCCCAGGACTTGGGGGGGAGACCCAGTACTTC.

The chain links TRBV7-3 to TRBJ2-3; no clear D. CDR1 is SGHTA, CDR2 FQGTGA, per germline. The CDR3 spans 14 residues. V lost 5 bases and J 6 bases, leaving 15 bases between the germline ends. This CDR3 reads CASSTQLGADTQYF. Here the CDR3 DNA reads TGTGCCAGCAGCACCCAATTAGGAGCTGATACGCAGTATTTT.

The chain has TRBV2 and TRBJ2-1, with a possible D match to TRBD2 (5 bases). Germline loops: CDR1 SNHLY, CDR2 FYNNEI. The CDR3 runs 13 residues. V lost 3 bases to trimming and J lost 5 bases, with 8 bases between them. DNA of the CDR3: TGTGCCAGCAGTGAGGACTGGAACAATGAGCAGTTCTTC. Its protein product is CASSEDWNNEQFF.

This clone was counted between two and nine times. The V and J genes are TRBV4-3 and TRBJ2-1; perhaps TRBD2 as D (6 bases). Germline CDR1 LGHNA, CDR2 YSLEER. The CDR3 is 15 amino acids. The ends were cut back, 1 base at V and 9 bases at J, with 16 bases in the middle. In DNA, the CDR3 is TGCGCCAGCAGCCAAGCACTAGCCCCTAGGGGTGAGCAGTTCTTC. Its translation: CASSQALAPRGEQFF.

The chain couples TRBV6-6 to TRBJ2-1; 12 bases are a match to TRBD1. Losses at the gene ends were 6 bases for V and 8 bases for J; bases not matched to a gene: 11. The CDR3 has 16 amino acids. Germline loops: CDR1 MNHNY, CDR2 SVGAGI (reference sequence). The CDR3 sequence: CASSELGQGAGYEQFF. In DNA form, the CDR3 reads TGTGCCAGCAGCGAGCTGGGACAGGGGGCTGGGTATGAGCAGTTCTTC.

In nucleotides, the CDR3 is TGTGCCAGCAGTGAACCTCGCGCGCGGGGGACAGGAACTAGCACAGATACGCAGTATTTT. Protein product: CASSEPRARGTGTSTDTQYF. J is TRBJ2-3 and V is TRBV2; D perhaps matches TRBD1 (8 bases). The ends were cut back, 2 bases at V and 0 bases at J, with 24 bases in the middle. This CDR3 comprises 20 residues. Looked up from germline, CDR1 is SNHLY and CDR2 is FYNNEI.

Regarding this clone: The sample carries other DNA sequences with the same CDR3. V gene TRBV7-7 combines with J gene TRBJ2-2; perhaps TRBD1 as D (5 bases). V gave up 5 bases and J gave up 5 bases, with 12 bases separating them. Germline CDR1 reads SSHAT; CDR2 reads FNYEAQ (reference sequence). The CDR3 is 14 residues long. CDR3 region: CASSPSSGTGELFF. The CDR3 DNA sequence: TGTGCCAGCAGCCCATCCTCAGGGACCGGGGAGCTGTTTTTT. The full variable domain, completed using reference TRBV7-7 and TRBJ2-2, is GAGVSQSPRYKVTKRGQDVTLRCDPISSHATLYWYQQALGQGPEFLTYFNYEAQPDKSGLPSDRFSAERPEGSISTLTIQRTEQRDSAMYRCASSPSSGTGELFFGEGSRLTVL.

This clone was seen more than once but under ten times. This chain links TRBV5-1 with TRBJ2-1; weak D call: TRBD1 (6 bases). CDR3 length equals 17 residues. Germline lookup yields CDR1 SGHRS and CDR2 YFSETQ. V lost 4 bases and J lost 4, with 21 bases in between. The CDR3 spells CASSRDTKILDYNEQFF. The CDR3 coding sequence is TGCGCCAGCAGCCGGGACACAAAAATTTTAGATTACAATGAGCAGTTCTTC.

The chain recombines TRBV2 with TRBJ1-5, with 9 bases lining up with TRBD1. The CDR3 is 15 amino acids. V shed 7 bases and J 7 bases; nucleotides not matched to a gene: 11. The germline V gene has CDR1 SNHLY and CDR2 FYNNEI. The CDR3: CASMLQGASPQPQHF. The CDR3, as DNA: TGTGCCAGCATGCTACAGGGGGCGTCCCCCCAGCCCCAGCATTTT.

The chain couples TRBV18 to TRBJ1-1; 8 bases agree with TRBD1. The CDR3 consists of 14 residues. V dropped 3 bases and J dropped 5; count of bases not matched to a gene: 5. Germline V gives CDR1 KGHSH, CDR2 LQKENI. The CDR3 loop is CASSPGQGGTEAFF. The DNA of the CDR3 is TGTGCCAGCTCACCCGGACAGGGAGGAACTGAAGCTTTCTTT.

The gene calls are TRBV4-2 and TRBJ1-2; D is uncertain. Trimming shortened V by 0 bases and J by 4 bases, and 12 bases separated the two germline ends. Germline values: CDR1 LGHNA, CDR2 YNFKEQ. There are 15 residues in the CDR3. CDR3 DNA sequence: TGTGCCAGCAGCCAAGATCCCCCGGGAGGCTATGGCTACACCTTC. The encoded protein is CASSQDPPGGYGYTF.

This sequence joins TRBV7-9 and TRBJ1-2; tentatively, D is TRBD1 (5 bases). Germline CDR1 reads SEHNR; CDR2 reads FQNEAQ (reference sequence). Deletions cut 6 bases from V and 4 bases from J, with 18 bases between. CDR3 length: 15 amino acids. CDR3 in amino acids: CASRGGGADGYGYTF. Here the CDR3 DNA reads TGTGCCAGCAGGGGAGGAGGGGCGGACGGCTATGGCTACACCTTC. The complete variable domain, with remaining parts taken from reference TRBV7-9 and TRBJ1-2, reads DTGVSQNPRHKITKRGQNVTFRCDPISEHNRLYWYRQTLGQGPEFLTYFQNEAQLEKSRLLSDRFSAERPKGSFSTLEIQRTEQGDSAMYLCASRGGGADGYGYTFGSGTRLTVV.

The chain uses TRBV29-1 and TRBJ1-1; 9 nucleotides match TRBD1. Germline values: CDR1 SQVTM, CDR2 ANQGSEA. After removal of 4 bases from V and 6 bases from J, the junction contained 6 bases not matched to a gene. The CDR3 length is 13 residues. The CDR3, as DNA: TGCAGCGTTGGGGACAGGGTAGACTCTGAAGCTTTCTTT. Translation: CSVGDRVDSEAFF.